The rows below give T cell receptor beta chains drawn from one sample of a study of cytomegalovirus exposure and HLA in healthy donors. The method was immunoSEQ multiplex PCR; TCRdb's version includes in-frame clones alone and lacks a portion of them. The profile shows roughly 120,000 clones, 76% of them singletons. Source material: PBMCs. Source of these receptors: a man in his fifties or sixties in good health and CMV-seropositive. Each CDR3 is given with its conserved first and last residue.

J gene,V gene,CDR3 protein
TRBJ1-1,TRBV27,CASSYRGQAEAFF
TRBJ1-6,TRBV4-3,CASSQDAGFSPLHF
TRBJ2-7,TRBV11-2,CASSWGTGPYEQYF
TRBJ2-1,TRBV15,CATSRKQGSTYNEQFF
TRBJ1-2,TRBV29-1,CSVELWDSDNYGYTF
TRBJ2-6,TRBV6-5,CASSSYRSGANVLTF
TRBJ2-2,TRBV7-9,CASPRKGQGEGELFF
TRBJ2-5,TRBV11-2,CASSQLPGVAQETQYF
TRBJ1-1,TRBV5-6,CASSSDSMNTEAFF
TRBJ1-3,TRBV7-6,CASSPGEHIARGNTIYF
TRBJ2-3,TRBV2,CASSGLAEDTDTQYF
TRBJ1-2,TRBV19,CASSMSLGTGNNYGYTF
TRBJ1-2,TRBV7-6,CASSLSEFYGYTF
TRBJ2-4,TRBV5-1,CASSPDRDLAKNIQYF
TRBJ1-1,TRBV5-1,CASSATGTGKAFF
TRBJ1-3,TRBV5-1,CASSPGLISGNTIYF
TRBJ2-1,TRBV18,CASSELAGYYNEQFF
TRBJ1-2,TRBV5-8,CASSPKAGGYTF
TRBJ1-1,TRBV25-1,CASSELVGGVTEAFF
TRBJ2-1,TRBV7-9,CASSITGVNEQFF
TRBJ2-2,TRBV28,CASSSGLAGGPGGELFF
TRBJ1-2,TRBV7-9,CASSLGSDSDYTF
TRBJ1-1,TRBV6-5,CASSYELNTEAFF
TRBJ1-5,TRBV2,CASSGRLNQPQHF
TRBJ1-1,TRBV5-4,CASSLEGAGTEAFF
TRBJ2-1,TRBV7-2,CASSPGLAGKNEQFF
TRBJ2-5,TRBV5-4,CASSLARGQETQYF
-,TRBV7-9,CASRDRYEQYF
TRBJ2-3,TRBV11-2,CASSLVTSGGQTDTQYF
TRBJ1-2,TRBV19,CASSWGQGMINYGYTF
TRBJ2-1,TRBV4-1,CASSQDRLGLGNEQFF
TRBJ1-1,TRBV28,CASSLPDTYTEAFF
TRBJ2-2,TRBV5-1,CASSPGQRAGELFF
TRBJ2-3,TRBV5-1,CASRPNRGGGADTQYF
TRBJ1-5,TRBV28,CASTPSRGHQPQHF
TRBJ1-3,TRBV9,CASSVDSGNTIYF
TRBJ2-7,TRBV7-2,CASSPMGNPGYEQYF
TRBJ2-3,TRBV4-2,CASSQNAGTSGTTDTQYF
TRBJ2-1,TRBV18,CAITQGANEQFF
TRBJ2-3,TRBV28,CASPPSGAVRTDTQYF
TRBJ1-5,TRBV19,CATTGQSYQPQHF
TRBJ2-7,TRBV10-1,CASSEYFGGDEQYF
-,TRBV15,CATSSLGQGMNYEQYF
TRBJ2-5,TRBV5-1,CASSLRGETQYF
TRBJ2-5,TRBV14,CASRPTEQETQYF
TRBJ2-1,TRBV5-4,CASSLDGLAGDGEQFF
TRBJ2-7,TRBV29-1,CSVEATTSTTAEQYF
TRBJ2-1,TRBV19,CASTLFDERDSYNEQFF
-,TRBV5-1,CASSWETSEQYF
TRBJ1-2,TRBV7-2,CASSLGDRIYGYTF
TRBJ2-7,TRBV6-4,CARGTSIYEQYF
TRBJ2-7,TRBV18,CASSPADSSYEQYF
TRBJ1-6,TRBV5-4,CASSLQGREDSPLHF
TRBJ2-7,TRBV6-1,CASRRGGSSSYEQYF
TRBJ1-4,TRBV10-3,CAISDSTRGPGKEKLFF
TRBJ1-2,TRBV7-6,CASSPQPNSGYAF
TRBJ2-2,TRBV4-3,CASSQELIRDRESGELFF
TRBJ1-2,TRBV18,CASSPPGQGRYGYTF
TRBJ2-1,TRBV14,CASSQAGGRPYNEQFF